Detailed here is one T cell receptor (beta chain). The target antigen is unknown. Assay: immunoSEQ multiplex PCR; the TCRdb copy retains only in-frame clones and omits some. The sample lists more than 150,000 clones, just over 85% occurring once. This sample is drawn from a study of T cell responses to AZD1222 COVID-19 vaccine. There are 13 residues in the CDR3. Germline-derived CDR1 and CDR2 are LGHNT and FRNRAP. Deletions cut 1 base from V and 8 bases from J, with 11 bases between. Study observations and caveats: Baseline serology detected seropositivity in only six AZD1222 recipients. White British donors predominated, females outnumbered males, and clonal diversity was possibly underestimated.

The sample consisted of peripheral blood, taken on day 0 of AZD1222 vaccination. The TCR was taken from an adult in good health. This chain connects TRBV12-5 to TRBJ1-2; no firm D call. CDR3 DNA: TGTGCTAGTGGTTTGGGGACTTTGGGAGGCTACACCTTC. Translation gives CASGLGTLGGYTF.